This TCR beta chain came from a study of cytomegalovirus exposure and HLA in healthy donors. The germline gives CDR1 MGHRA, CDR2 YSYEKL. The V and J ends lost 4 bases and 6 bases respectively, with 16 bases between them. This CDR3 spans 14 amino acids. General study results and limits: It was around 160 TCR beta chains that were listed as cytomegalovirus-associated. More clonal expansion characterized HLA-associated TCR beta chains than equally common others in a later analysis. Later work associated roughly 17,000 TCR beta sequences with HLA alleles at 0.05 false discovery rate.

As to this clone: Its specificity is not known.

In the PCR, 60 Vbeta and 13 Jbeta primers were used. Under the authors' procedure: Approximately 11 million of the about 80 million unique TCR beta chains counted in a later analysis were shared. The data were produced by immunoSEQ multiplex PCR, yet TCRdb's version contains in-frame clones alone and is incomplete. V and J calls and clone size are given by that table; D and trimming were obtained from the DNA. The top ten clones hold 2.9% of a sample with 150,000 to 200,000 clones, about four fifths of them seen once. This receptor was obtained from a female donor in good health and CMV-seronegative. What was sequenced was PBMCs. V gene TRBV4-1 combines with J gene TRBJ2-7, with D perhaps TRBD1 (6 bases). CDR3 nucleotide sequence: TGCGCCAGCAGCCCCGTAGGGGGAACGAGCGAGCAGTACTTC. Translated: CASSPVGGTSEQYF.